This T cell receptor (beta chain) came from a study of blood T cell repertoires in COVID-19 (TCRdb year 2020). Looking at the study overall: The collaborator samples originated in the United States, Italy and Spain and spanned the acute and convalescent phases of COVID-19. The samples were drawn from the first 160 participants of the ongoing ImmuneRACE study and from 1,254 subjects provided by 6 global collaborators. Subjects who had been exposed to COVID-19, were actively infected with it, or had recovered from it provided the deeply sampled blood TCRbeta repertoires that made up the dataset. The material from the prospective study consisted of cDNA or gDNA derived from T cells, B-cell-depleted T cells, or PBMCs. The repertoires were released in a freely available public database intended as a resource for research on the immune response to SARS-CoV-2. Nearly every sample came with metadata listing a de-identified subject ID, COVID-19 status, age in years and sex. Where available, HLA class I and class II types were obtained from metadata supplied by the sample provider rather than from assay-based typing.

What the research found in general, with its limitations: The amount of clinical and demographic metadata varied by source and participant and was provided uncurated.

The germline V gene specifies MGHRA as CDR1 and YSYEKL as CDR2. V lost 0 bases and J lost 9 bases; the stretch between them is 12 bases long. Spanning cysteine to phenylalanine, the CDR3 consists of 15 amino acids. Left in the record is the CDR3 DNA by itself, 45 bases read in frame from the first base. The immunoSEQ Assay, a bias-controlled multiplex PCR, was used to amplify TCRbeta CDR3 regions from genomic DNA. The paper's processing steps were these. The number of nucleated cells in each sample was estimated by amplification of reference gene primers within the assay. To quantify the absolute abundance of each unique TCRbeta CDR3 rearrangement, sequence reads were collapsed and filtered. Productive Simpson clonality was computed per sample as the square root of Simpson's diversity index over productive rearrangements. TCRdb retrieved this table from immuneACCESS and kept in-frame rearrangements only. Not all clones are present; in checked studies, unresolved V genes account for under half, and no reason is known for the remainder. The V and J calls and clone size were taken over from that table, and D and trimming were inferred from the DNA. Counted in this sample were tens of thousands of clones; approximately 70% of them appeared once. Less than 8% of the sample is in the top ten clones.

Whole blood was collected in K2EDTA tubes by collaborating institutions according to the institutions' own protocols. Collaborator samples were shipped for TCRbeta analysis as frozen whole blood, isolated PBMCs, or DNA extracted from either sample type. Of note for this clone: Its specific antigen is unknown. No base qualities exist here, and no much larger clone lies one base off it.

Rearrangement joined TRBV4-1 to TRBJ1-6; the D gene is not confidently resolved. The specimen was peripheral blood. The sequence was obtained from a man of 80 years or more with acute or convalescent COVID-19. Read as DNA, the sequence is TGCGCCAGCAGCCAAGATCTCGGGTTTGTTTCACCCCTCCACTTT. Translated, this gives CASSQDLGFVSPLHF.